A selection of T cell receptor beta chains follows, all from one sample in a study of blood T cell repertoires in COVID-19. Data came from immunoSEQ multiplex PCR; TCRdb stores just in-frame clones and leaves some out. The data contain around 30,000 clones, 80% of them singletons. Source material: peripheral blood. These receptors originate from a woman in her sixties or seventies with acute or convalescent COVID-19. The CDR3 runs from the conserved cysteine through the conserved F or W. Each record gives: D gene, clone size, V gene, J gene, CDR3 DNA, CDR3 protein. A D gene is named only where the DNA matches it firmly. The size field is filled for only some rows; it gives once, few, many or a size class.

.,once,TRBV3-1/TRBV3-2,TRBJ1-1,TGTGCCAGCAGTCAGAAGAACACTGAAGCTTTCTTT,CASSQKNTEAFF
TRBD1,once,TRBV2,TRBJ1-2,TGTGCCAGCAGCGGGACAGGGGAGATTATTAGCTACACCTTC,CASSGTGEIISYTF
.,few,TRBV7-6,TRBJ2-5,TGTGCCAGCAGCTTAAGCGCTCTGGAGACCCAGTACTTC,CASSLSALETQYF
.,few,TRBV15,TRBJ1-5,TGTGCCACCAGCAGAGACAGGAAGGCCACCGGGCCCCAGCATTTT,CATSRDRKATGPQHF
TRBD2,.,TRBV19,TRBJ2-7,TGTGCCAGTACCAAGACTAGCGGGAGGCCCGACGGCGAGCAGTACTTC,CASTKTSGRPDGEQYF
.,few,TRBV11-3,TRBJ2-1,TGTGCCAGCAGCTTAGGGCAGGGATCTAGAGACAATGAGCAGTTCTTC,CASSLGQGSRDNEQFF
TRBD1,.,TRBV19,TRBJ2-1,TGTGCCAGTAGTACCGGGACAGGGGATGAGCAGTTCTTC,CASSTGTGDEQFF
.,.,TRBV27,TRBJ2-3,TGTGCCAGCAGCCAGCGGATCACGACTACAACAGATACGCAGTATTTT,CASSQRITTTTDTQYF
.,.,TRBV15,TRBJ2-3,TGTGCCACCGCACGGAGGGGGCGCACAGATACGCAGTATTTT,CATARRGRTDTQYF
.,.,TRBV14,TRBJ2-5,TGTGCCAGCAGCCCCACAAGTAAGACCCAGTACTTC,CASSPTSKTQYF
TRBD1,.,TRBV25-1,TRBJ2-7,TGTGCCAGCAGTGAACCCGGGACAGGGAAATACGAGCAGTACTTC,CASSEPGTGKYEQYF
TRBD2,.,TRBV7-2,TRBJ2-1,TGTGCCAGCAGCTTAGGGGCGGGACTAGCGAGGTACAATGAGCAGTTCTTC,CASSLGAGLARYNEQFF
.,.,TRBV4-3,TRBJ2-7,TGCGCCAGCAGTCCCCAATTCCACAGGGGGGGAAGCTCCTACGAGCAGTACTTC,CASSPQFHRGGSSYEQYF
.,.,TRBV6-2/TRBV6-3,TRBJ2-7,TGTGCCAGCAGTTACTCTGGGCAGTTGGACTACGAGCAGTACTTC,CASSYSGQLDYEQYF
.,.,TRBV6-2/TRBV6-3,TRBJ1-2,TGTGCCAGCAGTCGTCGGGACACGGATCCGGGCTACACCTTC,CASSRRDTDPGYTF
.,.,TRBV21-1,TRBJ1-4,TGTGCCAGCAGCGGACGGGACAGGACTTCTGCAACTAATGAAAAACTGTTTTTT,CASSGRDRTSATNEKLFF
TRBD1,.,TRBV6-6,TRBJ1-4,TGTGCCAGCAGGTCGGGACAGGGCCGAAGTGGACTGTTTTTT,CASRSGQGRSGLFF
.,.,TRBV2,TRBJ1-5,TGTGCCAGCCGCGCCCCACGGACTGGACGAGGCAATCAGCCCCAGCATTTT,CASRAPRTGRGNQPQHF
TRBD2,.,TRBV5-4,TRBJ2-7,TGTGCCAGCAGGGCTGGGACTAGCGGTAAATCCTACGAGCAGTACTTC,CASRAGTSGKSYEQYF
.,once,TRBV27,TRBJ1-4,TGTGCCAGCAGTGGACGGACAGCGGCAACTAATGAAAAACTGTTTTTT,CASSGRTAATNEKLFF
.,.,TRBV27,TRBJ2-7,TGTGCCAGCAGTTTATCACAGACTACTTTTAAGCAGTACTTC,CASSLSQTTFKQYF
TRBD1,.,TRBV6-5,TRBJ2-7,TGTGCCAGCAAGGATAAGACAGGGGTAATCTACGAGCAGTACTTC,CASKDKTGVIYEQYF
.,.,TRBV7-2,TRBJ2-1,TGTGCCAGCAGCTTACGCGAGGGGGGGAGCTCCTACAATGAGCAGTTCTTC,CASSLREGGSSYNEQFF
TRBD1,.,TRBV7-2,TRBJ1-5,TGTGCCAGCAGTGATAAAGGGACAGGACGTCAGCCCCAGCATTTT,CASSDKGTGRQPQHF
.,.,TRBV4-1,TRBJ1-1,TGCGCCAGCAGCCAAGGAGGGCGGGGAGGGACTGAAGCTTTCTTT,CASSQGGRGGTEAFF
.,.,TRBV19,TRBJ2-7,TGTGCCAGTAGTAGGTCTGACAGCTCCTACGAGCAGTACTTC,CASSRSDSSYEQYF
.,.,TRBV28,TRBJ1-5,TGTGCCAGCAGTCACAATAGCAATCAGCCCCAGCATTTT,CASSHNSNQPQHF
.,.,TRBV28,TRBJ2-7,TGTGCCAGCAGTCCGGAGTTAGTGACCCCCTACGAGCAGTACTTC,CASSPELVTPYEQYF
.,once,TRBV11-2,TRBJ2-3,TGTGCCAGCAGCTTAGAATGGGGGCGACCAGATACGCAGTATTTT,CASSLEWGRPDTQYF
.,.,TRBV21-1,TRBJ2-7,TGTGCCAGCAGCAAAGCGCCGGACTACCGTCGAGGTTACGAGCAGTACTTC,CASSKAPDYRRGYEQYF
TRBD2,once,TRBV28,TRBJ2-1,TGTGCCAGCAGTCCGTCGGAGCGGGGGTTTTACAATGAGCAGTTCTTC,CASSPSERGFYNEQFF
TRBD2,once,TRBV10-1,TRBJ2-7,TGCGCCACCGTACGACTAGCGGGTACCTACGAGCAGTACTTC,CATVRLAGTYEQYF
.,.,TRBV6-1,TRBJ1-5,TGTGCCAGCAGTGACAGGGACTATCAGCCCCAGCATTTT,CASSDRDYQPQHF
TRBD1,.,TRBV19,TRBJ2-4,TGTGCCAGTAGTCCCTGGACAGGGGGGTCCAAAAACATTCAGTACTTC,CASSPWTGGSKNIQYF
TRBD1,.,TRBV7-9,TRBJ2-2,TGTGCCAGCAGCTTAGCTAGGGGGCTGACCGGGGAGCTGTTTTTT,CASSLARGLTGELFF
TRBD1,.,TRBV14,TRBJ1-2,TGTGCCAGCAGCCCTCGGACAGGGTTTAAGGGCTACACCTTC,CASSPRTGFKGYTF
.,.,TRBV2,TRBJ1-5,TGTGCCAGCAGTGAAGGGGTCCCTGGACAGCCTGGTCAGCCCCAGCATTTT,CASSEGVPGQPGQPQHF
.,.,TRBV7-9,TRBJ1-5,TGTGCCAGCAGCGCAGACTTTAGCAATCAGCCCCAGCATTTT,CASSADFSNQPQHF
TRBD1,few,TRBV6-1,TRBJ2-7,TGTGCCAGCAGAGACCGGACAGGGGGTTCCTACGAGCAGTACTTC,CASRDRTGGSYEQYF
TRBD1,.,TRBV7-8,TRBJ2-6,TGTGCCAGCAGCTTCGGACAGGCCCAAATGGGATTCAACGTCCTGACTTTC,CASSFGQAQMGFNVLTF
TRBD1,few,TRBV24-1,TRBJ1-1,TGTGCCACTATGGACAGGACCGCCACTGAAGCTTTCTTT,CATMDRTATEAFF
.,.,TRBV10-3,TRBJ2-3,TGTGCCACCACCCAGGTGGGCCAAGCAGATACGCAGTATTTT,CATTQVGQADTQYF
TRBD2,.,TRBV30,TRBJ2-1,TGTGCCTGGACACTAGCGGGAGGGCCAAATGAGCAGTTCTTC,CAWTLAGGPNEQFF
TRBD1,.,TRBV15,TRBJ1-2,TGTGCCACCAGCAGAGATTCCTTGGACAGGGATGGCTACACCTTC,CATSRDSLDRDGYTF
TRBD2,.,TRBV5-1,TRBJ2-3,TGCGCCAGCAGTCCGGGAGGGCCGGGAGATACGCAGTATTTT,CASSPGGPGDTQYF
TRBD2,.,TRBV28,TRBJ2-3,TGTGCCAGCAGCACTAGCGGGGAGGGGGCAGATACGCAGTATTTT,CASSTSGEGADTQYF
TRBD1,few,TRBV6-5,TRBJ2-1,TGTGCCATCGACAGGGGAGCCGATGAGCAGTTCTTC,CAIDRGADEQFF
.,once,TRBV5-6,TRBJ2-4,TGTGCCAGCAGCTTGCAGGTAGTAGCCAAAAACATTCAGTACTTC,CASSLQVVAKNIQYF
TRBD1,.,TRBV9,TRBJ2-2,TGTGCCAGCAGCGTAGCTACGGTGGACAGGGGAACCGGGGAGCTGTTTTTT,CASSVATVDRGTGELFF
TRBD2,.,TRBV27,TRBJ2-1,TGTGCCAGCAGTTTATGGGGCGGGAGGGCCGACAATGAGCAGTTCTTC,CASSLWGGRADNEQFF
TRBD2,.,TRBV2,TRBJ2-3,TGTGCCAGCAGTGAAGACTTCTTGGGTCTAGCGGGGCCTTCTAGCACAGATACGCAGTATTTT,CASSEDFLGLAGPSSTDTQYF
TRBD1,few,TRBV9,TRBJ2-1,TGTGCCAGCAGCGTAGGGGGAAGCCGGGACAGCTTGTTCTTC,CASSVGGSRDSLFF
TRBD2,.,TRBV7-2,TRBJ2-7,TGTGCCAGCAGCTACGGACTAGCAGAATACGAGCAGTACTTC,CASSYGLAEYEQYF
.,.,TRBV7-6,TRBJ2-1,TGTGCCAGCAGCCGAAACCCCACTAGCAGCTACAATGAGCAGTTCTTC,CASSRNPTSSYNEQFF